The rows below give T cell receptor beta chains drawn from one sample of a study of identifying expanded T cells in peripheral blood. Libraries were prepared by immunoSEQ multiplex PCR; TCRdb keeps only in-frame clonotypes and omits some of them. In the table there are under 150,000 clones, around nine tenths of which are singletons. The source material was blood. The receptor set was obtained from a person aged 18-69 years in good health. Each CDR3 is given with its conserved first and last residue. D genes are given only for firm matches. Size is omitted from some rows. Given values are once, few, many or a class for expanded clones.

V	size	D	J	CDR3	DNA
TRBV29-1	few	.	TRBJ1-4	CSVARTEREKLFF	TGCAGCGTTGCTAGGACTGAAAGAGAAAAACTGTTTTTT
TRBV23-1	.	.	TRBJ1-1	CASTRDGMNTEAFF	TGCGCCAGCACTCGGGACGGAATGAACACTGAAGCTTTCTTT
TRBV28	.	.	TRBJ2-1	CASSYYFNENNEQFF	TGTGCCAGCAGTTATTACTTTAACGAGAACAATGAGCAGTTCTTC
TRBV14	.	.	TRBJ1-2	CASSQRRGGYGYTF	TGTGCCAGCAGCCAGAGGCGAGGGGGCTATGGCTACACCTTC
TRBV6-6	.	TRBD1	TRBJ1-5	CASSLQGPNQPQHF	TGTGCCAGCAGCTTACAGGGGCCGAATCAGCCCCAGCATTTT
TRBV28	.	TRBD1	TRBJ2-7	CATHRGTYEQYF	TGTGCCACCCACAGGGGGACCTACGAGCAGTACTTC
TRBV29-1	once	.	TRBJ1-1	CSVGGESEAFF	TGCAGCGTTGGGGGGGAATCTGAAGCTTTCTTT
TRBV9	few	TRBD2	TRBJ2-1	CASSVAGSGGANEQFF	TGTGCCAGCAGCGTAGCTGGCAGCGGGGGGGCGAATGAGCAGTTCTTC
TRBV28	.	TRBD2	TRBJ2-3	CASKLAGGPDTQYF	TGTGCCAGCAAACTAGCGGGAGGGCCGGATACGCAGTATTTT
TRBV19	once	TRBD1	TRBJ1-1	CASMGYRGNTEAFF	TGTGCCAGTATGGGTTACAGGGGGAACACTGAAGCTTTCTTT
TRBV5-1	.	.	TRBJ1-1	CASSAPDWPTLNTEAFF	TGCGCCAGCAGCGCCCCGGACTGGCCAACGCTTAACACTGAAGCTTTCTTT
TRBV7-2	once	TRBD2	TRBJ2-1	CASRPTSGGYNEQFF	TGTGCCAGCAGACCTACTAGCGGGGGCTACAATGAGCAGTTCTTC
TRBV30	.	.	TRBJ1-2	CAWSADFGYTF	TGTGCCTGGAGTGCCGACTTTGGCTACACCTTC